These T cell receptor beta chains were read from a single sample in a study of a mutant IDH1 vaccine in newly diagnosed glioma. Antigens of these TCRs are unknown. Data came from immunoSEQ multiplex PCR; TCRdb stores just in-frame clones and leaves some out. The sample holds fewer than 45,000 clones; 65% to 90% are singletons and the top ten take roughly 20%. The source was PBMCs, collected from a glioma patient whose treatment included an IDH1 peptide vaccine. The receptor set was obtained from a man aged 18 to 30 with glioma. Some clones in this sample may be carry-over from other donors' samples. Both conserved end residues are part of each CDR3. A D gene is named only where the DNA matches it firmly.

TRBV29-1,TRBD2,TRBJ2-7,CSAGLAAYEQYF
TRBV4-3,TRBD2,TRBJ2-7,CASSQDSSGNYEQYF
TRBV25-1,-,TRBJ2-2,CASSENRGGTGELFF
TRBV6-5,-,TRBJ2-5,CASSQLGRGTQYF
TRBV2,-,TRBJ2-1,CATKLQAEQFF
TRBV10-3,-,TRBJ2-7,CAISRQEAAYEQYF
TRBV15,TRBD2,TRBJ2-5,CATSRGTSGGQETQYF
TRBV4-2,-,TRBJ2-6,CASSQDGSSGANVLTF
TRBV18,-,TRBJ2-7,CASFPSSLGTDRHRTYEQYF
TRBV9,-,TRBJ1-1,CASSVRPLGEAFF
TRBV19,TRBD1,TRBJ1-5,CASAGTGGFQPQHF
TRBV29-1,-,TRBJ1-1,CSVEEVGLWAEAFF
TRBV6-6,-,TRBJ1-3,CASSTRDPTSGNTIYF
TRBV7-7,-,TRBJ2-7,CASSRGRGSYEQYF
TRBV5-4,TRBD1,TRBJ1-2,CASSSPGQGTYGYTF
TRBV12-5,-,TRBJ2-1,CASGLNPYNEQFF
TRBV30,-,TRBJ1-6,CAWSEDSPLHF
TRBV28,-,TRBJ1-5,CASSPPGGLGQPQHF
TRBV25-1,-,TRBJ2-7,CAKTKDCMRYEQYF
TRBV11-1,-,TRBJ2-7,CASSTQRAYEQYF
TRBV30,-,TRBJ1-1,CAWSRDTRTEAFF
TRBV5-1,-,TRBJ2-1,CASRSGTDYNEQFF
TRBV15,-,TRBJ2-2,CATSRDRGTGELFF
TRBV4-3,-,TRBJ2-2,CASGNSYTGELFF
TRBV27,-,TRBJ1-5,CASSLAGDRFQPQHF
TRBV6-5,-,TRBJ1-1,CASSSPREATEAFF
TRBV4-3,-,TRBJ2-7,CASSPSRVMINEQYF
TRBV14,TRBD1,TRBJ1-1,CASSQGAGQGHEAFF
TRBV4-3,-,TRBJ1-1,CASSPEAEREAFF
TRBV27,TRBD1,TRBJ2-7,CASSPGQLIYEQYF
TRBV7-2,-,TRBJ2-7,CASSFGDRNYEQYF
TRBV2,TRBD1,TRBJ1-4,CAKQGQGALRNEKLFF
TRBV2,-,TRBJ2-3,CARGRSSGTDTQYF
TRBV30,-,TRBJ1-2,CAWSVTAYGYTF
TRBV5-4,TRBD2,TRBJ2-5,CASSPRTSGLETQYF
TRBV6-5,TRBD1,TRBJ1-2,CASSYQGQGAGYGYTF
TRBV7-2,TRBD2,TRBJ2-7,CASSPSTSRHEQYF
TRBV6-1,-,TRBJ2-7,CATFGRPRSSYEQYF
TRBV10-3,-,TRBJ2-3,CAISGTFSTDTQYF
TRBV2,-,TRBJ1-2,CASSGRYGYTF
TRBV5-4,-,TRBJ2-5,CASSRPGSPPETQYF
TRBV7-2,-,TRBJ1-2,CASSKTAGVVYGYTF
TRBV5-1,TRBD1,TRBJ2-5,CASSLIGTGGLEETQYF
TRBV2,-,TRBJ2-3,CASSGDFTTSTDTQYF
TRBV5-1,-,TRBJ1-6,CASSLAQQGAGSPLHF
TRBV9,-,TRBJ1-1,CASSVRGAGDTEAFF
TRBV4-3,-,TRBJ1-2,CASSHDGTTGGYTF
TRBV29-1,-,TRBJ1-1,CSVVEARGNTEAFF
TRBV10-1,TRBD1,TRBJ2-3,CASSRTGSPDTQYF
TRBV5-1,-,TRBJ1-1,CASSLEIGTEAFF
TRBV29-1,-,TRBJ1-2,CSVEDARADYGYTF
TRBV5-1,-,TRBJ1-1,CASSSLGPRIEAFF
TRBV19,TRBD1,TRBJ1-2,CASFFDRGGGYTF
TRBV15,-,TRBJ1-2,CATSRDLPRGRRDYGYTF
TRBV27,TRBD1,TRBJ2-2,CASIEGGSYTGELFF
TRBV13,-,TRBJ2-5,CASSLISSEETQYF
TRBV5-6,-,TRBJ2-4,CASSLDIDRNIQYF